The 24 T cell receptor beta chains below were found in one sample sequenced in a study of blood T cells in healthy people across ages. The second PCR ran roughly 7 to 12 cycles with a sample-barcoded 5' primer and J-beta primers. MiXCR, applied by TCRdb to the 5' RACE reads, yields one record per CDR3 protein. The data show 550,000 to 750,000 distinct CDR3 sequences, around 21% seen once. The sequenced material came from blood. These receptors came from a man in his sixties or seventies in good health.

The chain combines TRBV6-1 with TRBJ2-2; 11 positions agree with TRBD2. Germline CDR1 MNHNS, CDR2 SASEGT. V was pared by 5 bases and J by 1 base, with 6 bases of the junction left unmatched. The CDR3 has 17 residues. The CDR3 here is CASSTPTSGVNTGELFF. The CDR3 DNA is TGTGCCAGCAGTACCCCGACTAGCGGGGTGAACACCGGGGAGCTGTTTTTT.

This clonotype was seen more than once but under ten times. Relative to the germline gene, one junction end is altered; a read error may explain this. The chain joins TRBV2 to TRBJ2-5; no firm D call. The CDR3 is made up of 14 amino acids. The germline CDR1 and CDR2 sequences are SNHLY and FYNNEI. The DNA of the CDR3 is TGCGTCGGCAAGATCTTCGCGGACCAAGAGACCCAGTACTTC. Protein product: CVGKIFADQETQYF. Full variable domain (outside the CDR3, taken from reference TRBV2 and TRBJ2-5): EPEVTQTPSHQVTQMGQEVILRCVPISNHLYFYWYRQILGQKVEFLVSFYNNEISEKSEIFDDQFSVERPDGSNFTLKIRSTKLEDSAMYFCVGKIFADQETQYFGPGTRLLVL.

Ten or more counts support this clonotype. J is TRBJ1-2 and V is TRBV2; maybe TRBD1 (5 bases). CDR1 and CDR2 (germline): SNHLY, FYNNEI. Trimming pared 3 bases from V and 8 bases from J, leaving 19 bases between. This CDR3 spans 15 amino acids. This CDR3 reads CASSDPGRGDIGYTF. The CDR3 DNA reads TGTGCCAGCAGTGACCCGGGACGTGGGGATATAGGCTACACCTTC. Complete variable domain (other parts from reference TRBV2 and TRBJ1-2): EPEVTQTPSHQVTQMGQEVILRCVPISNHLYFYWYRQILGQKVEFLVSFYNNEISEKSEIFDDQFSVERPDGSNFTLKIRSTKLEDSAMYFCASSDPGRGDIGYTFGSGTRLTVV.

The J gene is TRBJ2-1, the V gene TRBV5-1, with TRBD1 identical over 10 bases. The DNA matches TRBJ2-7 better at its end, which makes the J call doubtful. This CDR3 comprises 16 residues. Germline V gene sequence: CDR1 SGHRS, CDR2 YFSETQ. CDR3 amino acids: CAVSLSWTGGVYEQYF. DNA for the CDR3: TGCGCCGTCAGCTTGTCTTGGACAGGGGGGGTCTACGAGCAGTACTTC.

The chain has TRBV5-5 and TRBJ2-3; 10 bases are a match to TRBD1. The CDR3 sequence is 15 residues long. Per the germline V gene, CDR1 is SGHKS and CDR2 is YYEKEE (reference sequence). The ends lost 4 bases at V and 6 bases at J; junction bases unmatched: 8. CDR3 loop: CASSPRQGAGDTQYF. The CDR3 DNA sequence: TGTGCCAGCAGCCCCAGACAGGGGGCAGGGGATACGCAGTATTTT.

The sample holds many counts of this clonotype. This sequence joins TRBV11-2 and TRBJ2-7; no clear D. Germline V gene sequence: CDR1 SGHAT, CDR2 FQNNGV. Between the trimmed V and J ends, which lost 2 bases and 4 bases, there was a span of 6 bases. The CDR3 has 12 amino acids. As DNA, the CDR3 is TGTGCCAGCAGCTTAAACGGATACGAGCAGTACTTC. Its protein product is CASSLNGYEQYF.

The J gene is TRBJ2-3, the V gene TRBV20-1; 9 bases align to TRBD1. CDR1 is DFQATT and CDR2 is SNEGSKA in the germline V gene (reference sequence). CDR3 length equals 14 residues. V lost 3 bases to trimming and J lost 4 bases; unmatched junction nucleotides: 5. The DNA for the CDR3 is TGCAGTGCTAGCACAGGGGGCCGGGCAGATACGCAGTATTTT. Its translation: CSASTGGRADTQYF.

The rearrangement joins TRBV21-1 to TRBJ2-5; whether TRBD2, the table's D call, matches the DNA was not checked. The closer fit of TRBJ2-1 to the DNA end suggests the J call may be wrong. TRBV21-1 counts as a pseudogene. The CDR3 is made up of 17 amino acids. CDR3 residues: CASSKAGSLDRTSEQFF. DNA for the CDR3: TGTGCCAGCAGCAAGGCAGGGAGCTTGGACCGAACTAGTGAGCAGTTCTTC.

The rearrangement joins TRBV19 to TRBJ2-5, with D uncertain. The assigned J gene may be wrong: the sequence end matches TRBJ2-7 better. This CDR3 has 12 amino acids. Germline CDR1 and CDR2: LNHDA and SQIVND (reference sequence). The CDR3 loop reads CASDGPRLEQYF. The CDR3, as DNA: TGTGCCAGTGATGGACCTAGGCTCGAGCAGTACTTC.

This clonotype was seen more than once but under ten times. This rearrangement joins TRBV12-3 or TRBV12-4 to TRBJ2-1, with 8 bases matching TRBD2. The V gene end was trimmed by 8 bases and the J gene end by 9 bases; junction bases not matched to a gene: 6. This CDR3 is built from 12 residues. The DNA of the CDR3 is TGTGCCAGCCGGGAGGGCGTGGGTGAGCAGTTCTTC. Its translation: CASREGVGEQFF.

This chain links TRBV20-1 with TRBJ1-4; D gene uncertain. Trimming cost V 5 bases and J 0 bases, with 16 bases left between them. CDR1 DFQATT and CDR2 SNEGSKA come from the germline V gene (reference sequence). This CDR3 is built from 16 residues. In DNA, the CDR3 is TGCAGTGCTTCGGACCTCCTGGGGACAACTAATGAAAAACTGTTTTTT. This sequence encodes CSASDLLGTTNEKLFF.

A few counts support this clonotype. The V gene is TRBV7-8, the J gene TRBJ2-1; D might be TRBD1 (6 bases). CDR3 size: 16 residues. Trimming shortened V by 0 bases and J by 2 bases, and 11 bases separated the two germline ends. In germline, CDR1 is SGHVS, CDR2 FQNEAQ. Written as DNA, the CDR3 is TGTGCCAGCAGCTTAGCGCCCGGGACAACCTACAATGAGCAGTTCTTC. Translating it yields CASSLAPGTTYNEQFF.

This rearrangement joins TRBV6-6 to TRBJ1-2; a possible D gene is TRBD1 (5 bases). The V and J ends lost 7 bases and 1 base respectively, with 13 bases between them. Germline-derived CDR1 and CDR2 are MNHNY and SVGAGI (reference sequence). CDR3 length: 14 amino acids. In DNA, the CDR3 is TGTGCCAGCACCAGGGCCCGGGGTAACTATGGCTACACCTTC. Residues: CASTRARGNYGYTF.

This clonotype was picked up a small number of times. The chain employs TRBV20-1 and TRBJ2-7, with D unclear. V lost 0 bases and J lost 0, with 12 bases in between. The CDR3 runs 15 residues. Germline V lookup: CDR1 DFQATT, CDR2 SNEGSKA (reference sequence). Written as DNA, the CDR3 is TGCAGTGCTAGAGATTTGGTGGCATCCTCCTACGAGCAGTACTTC. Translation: CSARDLVASSYEQYF.

CDR3 in amino acids: CATSVLSYEQYF. CDR3 nucleotide sequence: TGTGCCACCTCAGTTTTATCCTACGAGCAGTACTTC. The V and J genes are TRBV28 and TRBJ2-7, with D uncertain. V was cut by 10 bases and J by 1 base, with 11 bases left in between. From germline, CDR1 is MDHEN and CDR2 SYDVKM. The CDR3 consists of 12 residues.

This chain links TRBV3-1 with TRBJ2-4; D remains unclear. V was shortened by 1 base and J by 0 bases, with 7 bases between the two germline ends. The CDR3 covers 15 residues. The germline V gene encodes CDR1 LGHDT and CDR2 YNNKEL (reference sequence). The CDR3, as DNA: TGTGCCAGCAGCCAAGGGTCGCTAGCCAAAAACATTCAGTACTTC. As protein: CASSQGSLAKNIQYF.

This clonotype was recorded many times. The CDR3 sequence is CSVEEREGTYNEQFF. As DNA, the CDR3 is TGCAGCGTTGAAGAGCGGGAGGGGACCTACAATGAGCAGTTCTTC. The rearrangement joins TRBV29-1 to TRBJ2-1; 9 bases agree with TRBD2. The germline gives CDR1 SQVTM, CDR2 ANQGSEA. V shed 0 bases, J shed 2 bases, and the junction held 2 bases outside the gene matches. The CDR3 runs 15 residues.

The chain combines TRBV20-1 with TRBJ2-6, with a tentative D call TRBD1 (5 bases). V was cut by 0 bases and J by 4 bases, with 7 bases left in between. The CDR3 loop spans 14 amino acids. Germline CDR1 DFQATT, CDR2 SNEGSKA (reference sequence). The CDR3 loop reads CSAREGVGANVLTF. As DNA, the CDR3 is TGCAGTGCTAGAGAAGGGGTCGGGGCCAACGTCCTGACTTTC.

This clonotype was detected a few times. The CDR3 loop reads CASSPQLAGGRYF. The CDR3 nucleotides are TGTGCCAGCAGTCCCCAGCTAGCGGGAGGGAGGTATTTT. J is TRBJ2-3 and V is TRBV27, with 12 positions matching TRBD2. Germline V gene data show CDR1 as MNHEY and CDR2 as SMNVEV (reference sequence). The V gene end was trimmed by 5 bases and the J gene end by 14 bases; junction bases not matched to a gene: 8. The CDR3 is 13 residues long.

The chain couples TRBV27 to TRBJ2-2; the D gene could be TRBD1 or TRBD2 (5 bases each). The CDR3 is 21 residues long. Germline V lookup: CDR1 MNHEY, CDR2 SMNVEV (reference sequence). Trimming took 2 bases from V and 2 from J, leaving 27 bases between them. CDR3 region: CASSLQPPLQDWAGNTGELFF. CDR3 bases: TGTGCCAGCAGTTTACAGCCCCCCCTACAGGACTGGGCGGGTAACACCGGGGAGCTGTTTTTT.

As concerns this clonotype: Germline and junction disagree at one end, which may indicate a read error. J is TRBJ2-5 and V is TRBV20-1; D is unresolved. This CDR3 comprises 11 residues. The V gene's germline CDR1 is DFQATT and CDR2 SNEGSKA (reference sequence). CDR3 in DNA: TGCAGTGCTAGCCTGGGTAGTAGCCCGGTATTT. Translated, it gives CSASLGSSPVF.

The DNA of the CDR3 is TGTGCCAGCAGTTTAGGTTTCGGCAGGGGAAGCAATCAGCCCCAGCATTTT. Its protein is CASSLGFGRGSNQPQHF. The V call is TRBV27, the J call TRBJ1-5, with a possible D match to TRBD1 (6 bases). The CDR3 covers 17 residues. The V end lost 2 bases, the J end lost 1 base, and 15 bases lay between the germline ends. Germline CDR1 reads MNHEY; CDR2 reads SMNVEV (reference sequence).

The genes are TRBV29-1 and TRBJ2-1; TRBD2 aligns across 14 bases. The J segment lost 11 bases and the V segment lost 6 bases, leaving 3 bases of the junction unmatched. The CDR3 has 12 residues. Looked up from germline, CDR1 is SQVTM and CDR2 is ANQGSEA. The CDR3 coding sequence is TGCAGCGTAGGACTAGCGGGAGGTAAGCAGTTCTTC. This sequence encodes CSVGLAGGKQFF.

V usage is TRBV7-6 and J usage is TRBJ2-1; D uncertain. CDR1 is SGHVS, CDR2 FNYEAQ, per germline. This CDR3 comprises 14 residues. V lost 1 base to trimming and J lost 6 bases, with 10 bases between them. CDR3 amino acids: CASSLDPQPNEQFF. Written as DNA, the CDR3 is TGTGCCAGCAGCTTAGACCCACAGCCCAATGAGCAGTTCTTC.